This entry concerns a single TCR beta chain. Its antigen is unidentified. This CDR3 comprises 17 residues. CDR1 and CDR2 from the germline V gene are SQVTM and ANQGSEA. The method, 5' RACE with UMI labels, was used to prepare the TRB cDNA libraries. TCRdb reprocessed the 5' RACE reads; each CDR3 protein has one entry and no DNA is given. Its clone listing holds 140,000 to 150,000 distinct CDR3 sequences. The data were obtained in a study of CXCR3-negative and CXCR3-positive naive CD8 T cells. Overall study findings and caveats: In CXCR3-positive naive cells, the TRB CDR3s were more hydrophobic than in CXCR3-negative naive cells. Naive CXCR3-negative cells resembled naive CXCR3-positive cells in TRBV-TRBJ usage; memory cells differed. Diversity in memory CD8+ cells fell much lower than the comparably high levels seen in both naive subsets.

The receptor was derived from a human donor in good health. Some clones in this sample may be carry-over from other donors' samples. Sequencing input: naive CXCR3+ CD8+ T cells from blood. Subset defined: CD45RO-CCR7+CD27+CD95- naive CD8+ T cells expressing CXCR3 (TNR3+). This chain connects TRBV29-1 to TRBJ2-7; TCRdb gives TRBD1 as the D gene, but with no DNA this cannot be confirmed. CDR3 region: CSVEDPLPGTGFYEQYF.